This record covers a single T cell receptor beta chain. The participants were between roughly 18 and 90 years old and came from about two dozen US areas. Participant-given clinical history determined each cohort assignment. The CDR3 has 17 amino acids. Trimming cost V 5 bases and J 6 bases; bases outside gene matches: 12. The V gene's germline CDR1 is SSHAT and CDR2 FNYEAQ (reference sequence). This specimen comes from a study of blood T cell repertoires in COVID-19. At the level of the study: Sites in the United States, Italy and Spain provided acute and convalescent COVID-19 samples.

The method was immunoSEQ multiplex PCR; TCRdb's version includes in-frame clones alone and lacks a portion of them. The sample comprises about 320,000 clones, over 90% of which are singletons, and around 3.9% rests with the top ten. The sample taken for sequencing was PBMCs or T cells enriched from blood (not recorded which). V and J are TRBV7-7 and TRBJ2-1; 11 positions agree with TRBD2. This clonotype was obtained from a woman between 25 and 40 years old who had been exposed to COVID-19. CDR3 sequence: CASSAKTPSGGSNEQFF. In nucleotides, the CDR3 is TGTGCCAGCAGCGCAAAAACACCTAGCGGGGGGAGCAATGAGCAGTTCTTC.